One sample yielded the 30 T cell receptor beta chains listed below, sequenced in a study of T cells of healthy individuals. TCRdb itself ran the 5' RACE reads through MiXCR, one entry per CDR3 protein. The sample yields about 100,000 distinct CDR3 sequences, under 20% seen once. These receptor sequences come from a human donor in good health.

The rearrangement links TRBV20-1 to TRBJ2-3; the D is unclear. Trimming shortened V by 1 base and J by 5 bases, and 4 bases separated the two germline ends. CDR1 is DFQATT and CDR2 is SNEGSKA in the germline V gene (reference sequence). This CDR3 region has 11 residues. CDR3 loop: CSARGLDTQYF. CDR3 coding DNA: TGCAGTGCTAGAGGTTTAGATACGCAGTATTTT.

The J gene is TRBJ2-7, the V gene TRBV4-1; TRBD2 is a possible D gene (6 bases). There are 12 residues in the CDR3. The V and J ends lost 6 bases and 6 bases respectively, with 12 bases between them. Germline lookup yields CDR1 MGHRA and CDR2 YSYEKL. Here the CDR3 DNA reads TGCGCCAGCAGGGGGGACTTAAGCGAGCAGTACTTC. Residues: CASRGDLSEQYF.

This clonotype was observed a few times. The chain carries TRBV7-6 and TRBJ2-2; D is unclear. CDR1 is SGHVS, CDR2 FNYEAQ, per germline. The CDR3 runs 16 residues. V lost 1 base, J lost 3 bases, and 12 bases lay in between. The CDR3 protein is CASSLVSGVDTGELFF. The CDR3 DNA is TGTGCCAGCAGCTTAGTATCTGGGGTCGACACCGGGGAGCTGTTTTTT.

The table lists this clonotype with a few counts. The chain has TRBV7-2 and TRBJ2-7; no reliable D call. The V gene lost 1 base and the J gene lost 0 bases, with 7 bases spanning the gap. The CDR3 runs to 14 residues. The germline V gene encodes CDR1 SGHTA and CDR2 FQGNSA. In DNA form, the CDR3 reads TGTGCCAGCAGCTTAGGTGTCTCCTCCTACGAGCAGTACTTC. Encoded protein: CASSLGVSSYEQYF.

This clonotype was counted a few times. The gene calls are TRBV18 and TRBJ2-1; no clear D. The V gene's germline CDR1 is KGHSH and CDR2 LQKENI. Trimming took off 3 bases at V and 7 bases at J, with 7 bases between the two ends. CDR3 length equals 12 residues. CDR3 nucleotides: TGTGCCAGCTCACCGGCAAAGAATGAGCAGTTCTTC. Residues: CASSPAKNEQFF.

There are a few counts of this clonotype. The chain carries TRBV20-1 and TRBJ2-1; 8 nucleotides line up with TRBD1. In germline, CDR1 is DFQATT, CDR2 SNEGSKA (reference sequence). This CDR3 region has 16 residues. V was clipped by 4 bases and J by 4 bases; unmatched bases: 12. The CDR3 DNA is TGCAGTGCTAACGCCCTGACCAGGGGGCCTTACAATGAGCAGTTCTTC. Translating gives CSANALTRGPYNEQFF.

This clonotype was counted many times. The J gene is TRBJ2-3, the V gene TRBV5-1; tentatively, D is TRBD1 or TRBD2 (6 bases each). CDR3 length: 15 amino acids. Germline CDR1 reads SGHRS; CDR2 reads YFSETQ. Trimming removed 0 bases at V and 3 bases at J, with 11 bases between. CDR3 DNA: TGCGCCAGCAGCTTGGACGGGGGCGAGACAGATACGCAGTATTTT. Translated: CASSLDGGETDTQYF.

The table lists this clonotype with many counts. The J gene is TRBJ1-5, the V gene TRBV23-1; D call uncertain. TRBV23-1 is an ORF; its function is uncertain. The V end was cut by 2 bases, the J end by 0 bases, with 8 bases between. CDR3 length: 15 residues. The CDR3 loop reads CASSQRQNSNQPQHF. CDR3 coding DNA: TGCGCCAGCAGTCAACGGCAAAATAGCAATCAGCCCCAGCATTTT.

The sample holds many counts of this clonotype. The chain combines TRBV20-1 with TRBJ2-5; D uncertain. CDR1 is DFQATT and CDR2 is SNEGSKA in the germline V gene (reference sequence). The CDR3 loop spans 15 amino acids. V dropped 0 bases and J dropped 5 bases, with 16 bases sitting between them. The CDR3 bases are TGCAGTGCTAGAGATGTGCCAGCCGTTCGGGAGACCCAGTACTTC. This encodes CSARDVPAVRETQYF.

The sample holds a few counts of this clonotype. The chain employs TRBV6-1 and TRBJ1-4, with 11 bases matching TRBD1. Germline V gene lookup returns CDR1 MNHNS and CDR2 SASEGT. The junction had 14 bases not matched to a gene; V was cut back by 8 bases and J by 0 bases. The CDR3 sequence is 19 residues long. CDR3 in DNA: TGTGCCAGCCTGCTCACGGACAGGGGGCTGAGAGCAACTAATGAAAAACTGTTTTTT. Translating gives CASLLTDRGLRATNEKLFF.

This rearrangement joins TRBV25-1 to TRBJ2-7; 9 bases agree with TRBD1. Germline V gene sequence: CDR1 MGHDK, CDR2 SYGVNS. The CDR3 has 15 amino acids. J was trimmed by 3 bases and V by 6 bases; bases with no gene match: 9. CDR3 protein: CASRSDRGPSYEQYF. In DNA form, the CDR3 reads TGTGCCAGCAGGTCGGACAGGGGACCAAGCTACGAGCAGTACTTC.

The chain employs TRBV5-1 and TRBJ1-3; TRBD1 aligns across 11 bases. J was trimmed by 1 base and V by 3 bases; bases with no gene match: 12. Germline loops: CDR1 SGHRS, CDR2 YFSETQ. This CDR3 comprises 19 residues. CDR3 in DNA: TGCGCCAGCAGCTCAAAATGGACAGGGGGCTCCCCGTCTGGAAACACCATATATTTT. Residues: CASSSKWTGGSPSGNTIYF.

The chain has TRBV20-1 and TRBJ2-3, with 10 bases identical to TRBD1. Germline-derived CDR1 and CDR2 are DFQATT and SNEGSKA (reference sequence). The CDR3 totals 16 residues. Germline trimming cut 5 bases from V and 6 bases from J; bases unmatched to any gene: 14. Here the CDR3 DNA reads TGCAGTGCTGGAGTCCCCGTGACAGGGGGCATGGATACGCAGTATTTT. It specifies CSAGVPVTGGMDTQYF.

The V gene is TRBV20-1, the J gene TRBJ2-1; D is ambiguous. Germline CDR1 DFQATT, CDR2 SNEGSKA (reference sequence). With 3 bases removed from V and 7 bases from J, the gap between germline ends came to 13 bases. The length of the CDR3 is 13 residues. The CDR3 is CSASRLPRNEQFF. CDR3 nucleotide sequence: TGCAGTGCTAGTAGGCTTCCGAGGAATGAGCAGTTCTTC.

This clonotype was seen once. V is TRBV15 and J is TRBJ2-6; 8 nucleotides agree with TRBD2. The CDR3 contains 18 residues. The V segment lost 3 bases and the J segment 1 base; nucleotides outside the gene matches: 8. Germline CDR1 LNHNV, CDR2 YYDKDF (reference sequence). The CDR3 protein is CATSSVGTSSSGANVLTF. In DNA form, the CDR3 reads TGTGCCACCAGCAGTGTCGGGACTAGTTCTTCTGGGGCCAACGTCCTGACTTTC.

This clonotype showed up many times. The chain has TRBV28 and TRBJ2-2; D not certain. V was cut by 2 bases and J by 5 bases, with 3 bases left in between. The germline V gene has CDR1 MDHEN and CDR2 SYDVKM. The CDR3 consists of 12 residues. This CDR3 reads CASSLRTGELFF. The CDR3 DNA reads as TGTGCCAGCAGTTTACGAACCGGGGAGCTGTTTTTT.

The genes are TRBV28 and TRBJ1-2; 8 bases align to TRBD1. This CDR3 comprises 13 residues. J gave up 7 bases and V 6 bases, and 7 bases lay outside the gene matches. The germline CDR1 and CDR2 sequences are MDHEN and SYDVKM. The CDR3 here is CASRTGTGVGYTF. The CDR3 DNA is TGTGCCAGCAGAACCGGGACAGGTGTTGGCTACACCTTC.

V and J are TRBV14 and TRBJ2-4; 10 bases match TRBD2. The germline V gene encodes CDR1 SGHDN and CDR2 FVKESK. The CDR3 length is 15 residues. V shed 4 bases, J shed 8 bases, and the junction held 8 bases outside the gene matches. CDR3 protein: CASSPSGRAWDIQYF. CDR3 in DNA: TGTGCCAGCAGCCCCAGCGGGAGGGCCTGGGACATTCAGTACTTC.

This clonotype was observed a few times. The chain uses TRBV28 and TRBJ2-7; D is unclear. With 4 bases removed from V and 2 bases from J, the gap between germline ends came to 9 bases. Germline V gene sequence: CDR1 MDHEN, CDR2 SYDVKM. The length of the CDR3 is 13 residues. The CDR3: CASSWQATYEQYF. The CDR3 coding sequence is TGTGCCAGCAGTTGGCAGGCCACCTACGAGCAGTACTTC.

The rearrangement uses TRBV28 and TRBJ2-1, with 8 bases matching TRBD1. Germline V lookup: CDR1 MDHEN, CDR2 SYDVKM. V gave up 4 bases and J gave up 6 bases; unmatched junction bases: 8. This CDR3 is 15 amino acids long. The CDR3 sequence is CASSSRQGQSNEQFF. In DNA, the CDR3 is TGTGCCAGCAGTTCCCGACAGGGGCAGAGCAATGAGCAGTTCTTC.

The chain is built from TRBV20-1 and TRBJ2-7; perhaps TRBD1 as D (5 bases). Germline CDR1 and CDR2: DFQATT and SNEGSKA (reference sequence). The CDR3 is made up of 14 amino acids. V lost 0 bases and J 2 bases, leaving 11 bases between the germline ends. The DNA of the CDR3 is TGCAGTGCTAGAGAAGGGGCAGCCCCCTACGAGCAGTACTTC. Translating it yields CSAREGAAPYEQYF.

This clonotype has only a few counts. The chain is built from TRBV2 and TRBJ1-1; D gene unclear. The germline CDR1 and CDR2 sequences are SNHLY and FYNNEI. This CDR3 comprises 14 residues. Trimming took 6 bases from V and 1 from J, leaving 12 bases between them. In DNA, the CDR3 is TGTGCCAGCAGGGGGATCGGCGGGAACACTGAAGCTTTCTTT. Translated, it gives CASRGIGGNTEAFF. Drawing the rest from reference TRBV2 and TRBJ1-1, the complete variable domain is EPEVTQTPSHQVTQMGQEVILRCVPISNHLYFYWYRQILGQKVEFLVSFYNNEISEKSEIFDDQFSVERPDGSNFTLKIRSTKLEDSAMYFCASRGIGGNTEAFFGQGTRLTVV.

In this sample, this clonotype turned up a few times. The gene calls are TRBV3-1 and TRBJ1-1, with D hard to call. In germline, CDR1 is LGHDT, CDR2 YNNKEL (reference sequence). With 3 bases removed from V and 8 bases from J, the gap between germline ends came to 16 bases. There are 14 residues in the CDR3. The CDR3 is CASSHGGSGFEAFF. CDR3 in DNA: TGTGCCAGCAGCCATGGAGGCTCCGGGTTCGAAGCTTTCTTT.

This clonotype was seen many times. The chain recombines TRBV7-9 with TRBJ2-3, with 9 bases that match TRBD1. Germline V gene data show CDR1 as SEHNR and CDR2 as FQNEAQ (reference sequence). The V gene end was trimmed by 5 bases and the J gene end by 3 bases; junction bases not matched to a gene: 6. The CDR3 contains 15 residues. CDR3 sequence: CASSEQGARTDTQYF. CDR3 in DNA: TGTGCCAGCAGCGAACAGGGGGCGCGGACAGATACGCAGTATTTT.

This chain joins TRBV6-1 and TRBJ2-7; D gene uncertain. Germline V gene data show CDR1 as MNHNS and CDR2 as SASEGT. The CDR3 contains 16 residues. Deletions cut 0 bases from V and 6 bases from J, with 18 bases between. DNA for the CDR3: TGTGCCAGCAGTGAAGCTCCGGTGGCGGTCTCAGCCGAGCAGTACTTC. Translated, it gives CASSEAPVAVSAEQYF.

This clonotype appeared a few times. This chain connects TRBV2 to TRBJ1-6; TRBD1 aligns across 11 bases. With 6 bases clipped from V and 9 bases from J, the junction kept 4 bases outside the gene matches. Germline V gene sequence: CDR1 SNHLY, CDR2 FYNNEI. This CDR3 spans 14 amino acids. The CDR3 sequence is CASRLGTGGSPLHF. The CDR3 nucleotides are TGTGCCAGCAGGCTTGGGACAGGGGGTTCACCCCTCCACTTT.

This clonotype occurred a few times. CDR3 in DNA: TGTGCCAGCAGCCGGACGACATATGCAACTAATGAAAAACTGTTTTTT. This translates into CASSRTTYATNEKLFF. The chain links TRBV12-3 or TRBV12-4 to TRBJ1-4; no clear D gene. The CDR3 has 16 amino acids. V lost 6 bases and J lost 0, with 14 bases in between.

This clonotype was recorded a few times. The V and J genes are TRBV5-1 and TRBJ2-3, with D unresolved. Germline CDR1 SGHRS, CDR2 YFSETQ. The CDR3 runs 13 residues. Trimming left V 2 bases short and J 4 bases short, with 8 bases between. CDR3 protein: CASSLSGPDTQYF. The CDR3 DNA reads TGCGCCAGCAGCTTATCGGGCCCAGATACGCAGTATTTT.

The genes are TRBV5-6 and TRBJ2-7; D is unclear. The germline V and J ends were trimmed by 2 bases and 3 bases, with 9 bases remaining between them. CDR1 SGHDT and CDR2 YYEEEE come from the germline V gene. This CDR3 has 13 residues. CDR3 coding DNA: TGTGCCAGCAGCTTCCTTGGGTTCTACGAGCAGTACTTC. Translated: CASSFLGFYEQYF.

This chain links TRBV19 with TRBJ2-1; D is ambiguous. This CDR3 spans 14 amino acids. Trimming pared 3 bases from V and 5 bases from J, leaving 11 bases between. Germline-derived CDR1 and CDR2 are LNHDA and SQIVND (reference sequence). The CDR3 coding sequence is TGTGCCAGTAGTATGGGTCCGTTGGACAATGAGCAGTTCTTC. This encodes CASSMGPLDNEQFF.